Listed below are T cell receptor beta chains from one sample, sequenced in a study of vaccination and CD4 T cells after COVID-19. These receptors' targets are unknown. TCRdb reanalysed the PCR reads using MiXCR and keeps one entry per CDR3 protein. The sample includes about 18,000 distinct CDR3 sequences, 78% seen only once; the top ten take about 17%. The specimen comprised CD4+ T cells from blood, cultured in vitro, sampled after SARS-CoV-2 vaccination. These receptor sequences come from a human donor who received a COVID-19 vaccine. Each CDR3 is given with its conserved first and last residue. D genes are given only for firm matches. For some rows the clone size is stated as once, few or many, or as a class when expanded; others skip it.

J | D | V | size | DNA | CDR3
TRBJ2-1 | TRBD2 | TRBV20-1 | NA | TGCAGTGCTAGAGGGACTAGCGGGGGGGTTGAGTTCTTC | CSARGTSGGVEFF
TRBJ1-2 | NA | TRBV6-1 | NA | TGTGCCAGCAGTGAAGGGAAGTATGGCTACACCTTC | CASSEGKYGYTF
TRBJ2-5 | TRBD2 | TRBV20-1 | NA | TGCAGTGCCCGAGAACAAGCGGGGGGAGGGGAGACCCAGTACTTC | CSAREQAGGGETQYF
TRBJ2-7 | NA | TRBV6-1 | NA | TGTGCCAGCAGGGAACTATCAGGGAGTTGGAGTGAGCAGTACTTC | CASRELSGSWSEQYF
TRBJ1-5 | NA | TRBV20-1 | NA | TGCAGTGCTAGTTACGGGGTACCCCAGCATTTT | CSASYGVPQHF
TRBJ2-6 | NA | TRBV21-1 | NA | TGTGCCAGCAGTCAAAACCACACTGGGGCCAACGTCCTGACTTTC | CASSQNHTGANVLTF
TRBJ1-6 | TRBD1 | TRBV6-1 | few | TGTGCCGGAGGGGACCGGGACAGGTGGAATTCACCCCTCCACTTT | CAGGDRDRWNSPLHF
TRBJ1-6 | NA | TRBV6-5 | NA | TGTGCCAGCAGTTACTCTAGGGTGGGCTCCTATAATTCACCCCTCCACTTT | CASSYSRVGSYNSPLHF
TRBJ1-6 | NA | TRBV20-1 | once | TGCAGTGCTCGGGGGGAGGCCTCGGGCTATAATTCACCCCTCCACTTT | CSARGEASGYNSPLHF
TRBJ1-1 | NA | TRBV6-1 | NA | TGTGCCAGCAAAGGGAGTCAGGGAATGAACACTGAAGCTTTCTTT | CASKGSQGMNTEAFF
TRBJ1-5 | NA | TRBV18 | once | TGTGCCAGCTCACCACAGAGCAATCAGCCCCAGCATTTT | CASSPQSNQPQHF
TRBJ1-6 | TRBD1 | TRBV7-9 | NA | TGTGCCAGCAGCTCGACAGGGGTACGTAGTTCACCCCTCCACTTT | CASSSTGVRSSPLHF
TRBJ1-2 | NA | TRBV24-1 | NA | TGTGCCACCAGTGATCCGGGAGTTCCCTATGGCTACACCTTC | CATSDPGVPYGYTF
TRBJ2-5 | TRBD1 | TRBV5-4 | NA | TGTGCCAGCAGCCAGGGCCGGGACAGGGGTATAGAGACCCAGTACTTC | CASSQGRDRGIETQYF
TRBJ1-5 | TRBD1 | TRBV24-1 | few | TGTGCCACCAGTGAGGACACAGGGGGCAGTTATCAGCCCCAGCATTTT | CATSEDTGGSYQPQHF
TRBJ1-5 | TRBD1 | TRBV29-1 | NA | TGCGGCGTTTGTGACAGGGAAGACAATCAGCCCCAGCATTTT | CGVCDREDNQPQHF
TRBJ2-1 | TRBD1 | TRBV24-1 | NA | TGTGCCACCCGTGGACAGGGCTACAATGAGCAGTTCTTC | CATRGQGYNEQFF
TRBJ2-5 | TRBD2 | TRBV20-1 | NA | TGCAGTGCTAGAGATTCGGGGGGCCAAGAGACCCAGTACTTC | CSARDSGGQETQYF
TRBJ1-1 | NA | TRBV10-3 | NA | TGTGCCATCAGTGAGTACGGGCTTGGGGACACTGAAGCTTTCTTT | CAISEYGLGDTEAFF
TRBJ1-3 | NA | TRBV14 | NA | TGTGCCAGCAGCCAAGGACCTCGGGACACCATATATTTT | CASSQGPRDTIYF
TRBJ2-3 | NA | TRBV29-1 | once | TGCAGCGTTGGGGGGGGGCGACGATCTAGCACAGATACGCAGTATTTT | CSVGGGRRSSTDTQYF